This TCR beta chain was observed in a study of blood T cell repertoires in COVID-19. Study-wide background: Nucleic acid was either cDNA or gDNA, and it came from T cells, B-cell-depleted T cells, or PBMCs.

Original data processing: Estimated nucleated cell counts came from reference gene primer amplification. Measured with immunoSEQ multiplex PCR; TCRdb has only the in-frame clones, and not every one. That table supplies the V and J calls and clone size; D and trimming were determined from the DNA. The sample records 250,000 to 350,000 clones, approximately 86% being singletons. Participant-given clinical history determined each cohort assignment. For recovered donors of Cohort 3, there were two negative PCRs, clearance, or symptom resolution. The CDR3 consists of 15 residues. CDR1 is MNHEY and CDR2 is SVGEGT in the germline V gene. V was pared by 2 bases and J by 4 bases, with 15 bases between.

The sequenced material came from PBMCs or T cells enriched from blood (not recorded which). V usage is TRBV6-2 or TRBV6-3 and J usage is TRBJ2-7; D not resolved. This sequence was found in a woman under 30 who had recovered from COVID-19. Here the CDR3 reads CASSYLGQIDYEQYF. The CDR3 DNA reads TGTGCCAGCAGTTACCTGGGCCAGATCGATTACGAGCAGTACTTC.